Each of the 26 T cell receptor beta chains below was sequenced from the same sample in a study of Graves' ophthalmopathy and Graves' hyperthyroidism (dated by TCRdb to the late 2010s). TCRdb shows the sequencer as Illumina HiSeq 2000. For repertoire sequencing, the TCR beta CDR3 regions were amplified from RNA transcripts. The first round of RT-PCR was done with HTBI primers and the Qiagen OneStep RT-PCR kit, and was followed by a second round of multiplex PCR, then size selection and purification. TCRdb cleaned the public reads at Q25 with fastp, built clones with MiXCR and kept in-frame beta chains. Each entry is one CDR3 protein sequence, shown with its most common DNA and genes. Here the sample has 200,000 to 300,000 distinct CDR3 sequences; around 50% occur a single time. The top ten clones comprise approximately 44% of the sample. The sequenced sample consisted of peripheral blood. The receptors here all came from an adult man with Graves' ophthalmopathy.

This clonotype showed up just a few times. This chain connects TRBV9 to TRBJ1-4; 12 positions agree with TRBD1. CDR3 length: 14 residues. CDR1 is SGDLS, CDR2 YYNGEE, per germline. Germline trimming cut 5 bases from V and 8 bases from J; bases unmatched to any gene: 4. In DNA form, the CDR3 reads TGTGCCAGCAGTTCCGGGACAGGGGGCGAAAAACTGTTTTTT. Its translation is CASSSGTGGEKLFF.

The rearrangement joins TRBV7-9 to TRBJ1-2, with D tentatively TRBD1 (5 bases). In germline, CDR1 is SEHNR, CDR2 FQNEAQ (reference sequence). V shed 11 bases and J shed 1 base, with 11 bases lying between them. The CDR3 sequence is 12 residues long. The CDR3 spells CAWGGVNYGYTF. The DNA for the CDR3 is TGTGCCTGGGGCGGGGTTAACTATGGCTACACCTTC.

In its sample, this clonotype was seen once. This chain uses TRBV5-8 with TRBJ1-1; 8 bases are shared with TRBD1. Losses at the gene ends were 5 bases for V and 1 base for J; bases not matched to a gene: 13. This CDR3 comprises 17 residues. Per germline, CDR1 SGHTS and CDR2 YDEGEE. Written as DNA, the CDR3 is TGTGCCAGCAGTTACCCTAACAGGGGGGGAAAGAACACTGAAGCTTTCTTT. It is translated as CASSYPNRGGKNTEAFF.

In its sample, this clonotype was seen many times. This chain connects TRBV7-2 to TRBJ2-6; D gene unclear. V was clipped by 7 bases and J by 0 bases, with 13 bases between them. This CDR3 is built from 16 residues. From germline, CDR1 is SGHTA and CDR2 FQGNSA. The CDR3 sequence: CASNLGVDSGANVLTF. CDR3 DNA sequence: TGTGCCAGCAATCTTGGGGTGGACTCTGGGGCCAACGTCCTGACTTTC.

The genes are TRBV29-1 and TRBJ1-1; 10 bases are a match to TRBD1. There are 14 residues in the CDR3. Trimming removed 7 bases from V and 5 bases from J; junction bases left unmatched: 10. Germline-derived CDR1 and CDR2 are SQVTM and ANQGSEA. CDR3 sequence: CSAWTGGRRTEAFF. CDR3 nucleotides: TGCAGCGCTTGGACAGGGGGTAGGCGTACTGAAGCTTTCTTT.

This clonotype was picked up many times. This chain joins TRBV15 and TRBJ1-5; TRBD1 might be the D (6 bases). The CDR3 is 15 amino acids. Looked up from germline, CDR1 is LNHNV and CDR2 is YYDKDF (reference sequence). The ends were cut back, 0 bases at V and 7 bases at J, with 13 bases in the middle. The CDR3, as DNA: TGTGCCACCAGCAGAGAAGGCCAGGGGACCCAGCCCCAGCATTTT. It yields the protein CATSREGQGTQPQHF.

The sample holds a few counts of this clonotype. CDR3: CASSPQGLEAEAFF. The DNA of the CDR3 is TGTGCCAGCAGCCCCCAGGGTCTAGAGGCTGAAGCTTTCTTT. The genes are TRBV7-8 and TRBJ1-1; a possible D gene is TRBD1 (5 bases). V lost 5 bases, J lost 6 bases, and 16 bases lay in between. CDR3 length: 14 amino acids. Germline loops: CDR1 SGHVS, CDR2 FQNEAQ. The whole variable domain, remainder taken from reference TRBV7-8 and TRBJ1-1, is GAGVSQSPRYKVAKRGQDVALRCDPISGHVSLFWYQQALGQGPEFLTYFQNEAQLDKSGLPSDRFFAERPEGSVSTLKIQRTQQEDSAVYLCASSPQGLEAEAFFGQGTRLTVV.

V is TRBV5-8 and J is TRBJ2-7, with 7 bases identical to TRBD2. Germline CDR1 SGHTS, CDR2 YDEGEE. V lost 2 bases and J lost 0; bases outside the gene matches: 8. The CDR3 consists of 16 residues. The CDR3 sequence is CASSLGSPGGSYEQYF. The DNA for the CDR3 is TGTGCCAGCAGCTTAGGGTCCCCGGGGGGCTCCTACGAGCAGTACTTC.

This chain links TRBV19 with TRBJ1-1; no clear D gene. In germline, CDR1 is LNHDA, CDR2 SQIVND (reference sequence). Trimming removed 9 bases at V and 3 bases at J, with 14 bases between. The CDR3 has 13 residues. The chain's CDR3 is CASQSRVHTEAFF. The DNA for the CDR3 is TGTGCCAGCCAATCCCGGGTTCACACTGAAGCTTTCTTT.

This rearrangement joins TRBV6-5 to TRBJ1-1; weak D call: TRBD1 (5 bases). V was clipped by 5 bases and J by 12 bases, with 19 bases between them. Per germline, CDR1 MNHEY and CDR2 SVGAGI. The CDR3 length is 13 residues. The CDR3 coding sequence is TGTGCCAGCAGTCTCAGGGTCGGGGGGAGGCCTTTCTTT. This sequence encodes CASSLRVGGRPFF.

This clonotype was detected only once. For the CDR3, the DNA is TGTGCCATCAGTGATGCGGGAGTTCGGACAGATACGCAGTATTTT. Amino acid sequence: CAISDAGVRTDTQYF. The chain uses TRBV10-3 and TRBJ2-3; 7 bases are shared with TRBD2. Germline values: CDR1 ENHRY, CDR2 SYGVKD. Unmatched junction bases numbered 6, after V lost 3 bases and J lost 3 bases. The CDR3 extends over 15 amino acids.

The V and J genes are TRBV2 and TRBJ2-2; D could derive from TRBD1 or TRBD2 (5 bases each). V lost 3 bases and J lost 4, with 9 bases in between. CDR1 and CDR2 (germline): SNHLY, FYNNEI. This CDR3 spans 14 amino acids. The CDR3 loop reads CASSESGGTGELFF. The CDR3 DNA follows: TGTGCCAGCAGTGAGAGTGGGGGCACCGGGGAGCTGTTTTTT.

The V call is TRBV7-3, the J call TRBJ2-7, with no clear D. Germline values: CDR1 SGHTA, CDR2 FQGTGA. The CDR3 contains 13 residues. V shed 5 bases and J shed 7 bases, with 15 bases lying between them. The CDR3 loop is CASSPLPGAEQYF. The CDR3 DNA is TGTGCCAGCAGCCCCCTCCCAGGCGCGGAGCAGTACTTC. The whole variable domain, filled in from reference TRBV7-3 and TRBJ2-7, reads GAGVSQTPSNKVTEKGKYVELRCDPISGHTALYWYRQSLGQGPEFLIYFQGTGAADDSGLPNDRFFAVRPEGSVSTLKIQRTERGDSAVYLCASSPLPGAEQYFGPGTRLTVT.

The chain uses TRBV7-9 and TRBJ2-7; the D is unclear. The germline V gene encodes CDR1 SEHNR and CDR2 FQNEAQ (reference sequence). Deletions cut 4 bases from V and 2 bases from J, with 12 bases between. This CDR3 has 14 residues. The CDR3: CASSSPGRPYEQYF. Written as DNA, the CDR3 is TGTGCCAGCAGCTCTCCGGGCCGGCCCTACGAGCAGTACTTC.

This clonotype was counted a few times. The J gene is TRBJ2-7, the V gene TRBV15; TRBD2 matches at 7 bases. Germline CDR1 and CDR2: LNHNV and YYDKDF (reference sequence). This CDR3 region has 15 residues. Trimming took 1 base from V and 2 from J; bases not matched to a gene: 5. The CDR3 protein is CATSRGGTKPYEQYF. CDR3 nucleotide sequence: TGTGCCACCAGCAGAGGAGGGACTAAACCCTACGAGCAGTACTTC. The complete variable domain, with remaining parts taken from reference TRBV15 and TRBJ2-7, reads DAMVIQNPRYQVTQFGKPVTLSCSQTLNHNVMYWYQQKSSQAPKLLFHYYDKDFNNEADTPDNFQSRRPNTSFCFLDIRSPGLGDTAMYLCATSRGGTKPYEQYFGPGTRLTVT.

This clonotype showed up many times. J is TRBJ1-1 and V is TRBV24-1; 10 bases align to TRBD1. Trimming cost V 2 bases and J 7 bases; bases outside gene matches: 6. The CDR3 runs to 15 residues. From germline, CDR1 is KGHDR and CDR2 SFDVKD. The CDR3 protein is CATSDSGTGVNEAFF. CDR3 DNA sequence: TGTGCCACCAGTGATTCCGGGACAGGGGTCAATGAAGCTTTCTTT.

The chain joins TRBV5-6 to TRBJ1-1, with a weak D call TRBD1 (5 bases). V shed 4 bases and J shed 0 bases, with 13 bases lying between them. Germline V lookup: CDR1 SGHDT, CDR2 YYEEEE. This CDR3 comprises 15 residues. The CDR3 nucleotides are TGTGCCAGCAGCCCGGCGGGGGGGTTGAACACTGAAGCTTTCTTT. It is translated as CASSPAGGLNTEAFF.

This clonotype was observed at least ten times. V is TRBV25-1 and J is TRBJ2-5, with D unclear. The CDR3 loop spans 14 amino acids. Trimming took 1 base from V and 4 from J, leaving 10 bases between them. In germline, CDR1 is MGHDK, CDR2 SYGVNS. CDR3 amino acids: CASSEFQGLETQYF. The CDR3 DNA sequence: TGTGCCAGCAGTGAATTTCAAGGGTTAGAGACCCAGTACTTC.

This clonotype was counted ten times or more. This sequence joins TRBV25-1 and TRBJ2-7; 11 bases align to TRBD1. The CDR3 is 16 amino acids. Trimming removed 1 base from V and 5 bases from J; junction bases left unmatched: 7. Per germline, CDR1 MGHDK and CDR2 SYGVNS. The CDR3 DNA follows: TGTGCCAGCAGTGAATTAGGACAGGGGGCAAAGAACGAGCAGTACTTC. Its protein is CASSELGQGAKNEQYF.

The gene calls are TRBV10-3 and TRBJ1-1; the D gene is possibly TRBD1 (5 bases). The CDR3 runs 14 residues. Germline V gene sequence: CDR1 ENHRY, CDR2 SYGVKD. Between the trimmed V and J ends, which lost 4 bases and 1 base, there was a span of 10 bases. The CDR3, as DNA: TGTGCCATCAGTGCCTCTCAGGGGAACACTGAAGCTTTCTTT. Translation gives CAISASQGNTEAFF.

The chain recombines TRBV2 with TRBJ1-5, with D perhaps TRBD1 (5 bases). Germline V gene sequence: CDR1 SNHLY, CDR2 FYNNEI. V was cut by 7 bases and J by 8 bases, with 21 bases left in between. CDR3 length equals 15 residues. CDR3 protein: CASNRGMGSSKPQHF. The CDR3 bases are TGTGCCAGCAATCGGGGCATGGGGTCCAGCAAGCCCCAGCATTTT.

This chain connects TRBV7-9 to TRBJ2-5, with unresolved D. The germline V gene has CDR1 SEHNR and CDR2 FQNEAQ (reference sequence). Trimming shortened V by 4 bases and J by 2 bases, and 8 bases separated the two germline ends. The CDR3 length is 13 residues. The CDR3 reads CASSSFGQETQYF. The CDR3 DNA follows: TGTGCCAGCAGCTCCTTTGGTCAAGAGACCCAGTACTTC.

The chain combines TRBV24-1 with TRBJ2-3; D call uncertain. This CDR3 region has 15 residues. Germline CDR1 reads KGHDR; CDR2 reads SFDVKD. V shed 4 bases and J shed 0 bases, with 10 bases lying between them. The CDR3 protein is CATSDHTLSTDTQYF. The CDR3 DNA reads TGTGCCACCAGTGACCACACACTGAGCACAGATACGCAGTATTTT.

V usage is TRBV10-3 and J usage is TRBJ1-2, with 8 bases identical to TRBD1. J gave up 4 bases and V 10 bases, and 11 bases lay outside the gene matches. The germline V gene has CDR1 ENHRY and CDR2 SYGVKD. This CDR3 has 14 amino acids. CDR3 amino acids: CASTNGQGFYGYTF. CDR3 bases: TGTGCCAGCACCAACGGACAGGGATTCTATGGCTACACCTTC.

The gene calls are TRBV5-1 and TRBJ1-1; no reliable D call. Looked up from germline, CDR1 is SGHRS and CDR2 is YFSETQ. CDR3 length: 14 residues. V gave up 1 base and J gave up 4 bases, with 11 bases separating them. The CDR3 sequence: CASSLNEGVTEAFF. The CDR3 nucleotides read TGCGCCAGCAGCTTGAACGAGGGAGTCACTGAAGCTTTCTTT. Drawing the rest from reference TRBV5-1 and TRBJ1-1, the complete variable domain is KAGVTQTPRYLIKTRGQQVTLSCSPISGHRSVSWYQQTPGQGLQFLFEYFSETQRNKGNFPGRFSGRQFSNSRSEMNVSTLELGDSALYLCASSLNEGVTEAFFGQGTRLTVV.

The CDR3 DNA follows: TGTGCCAGCAGCGCGGAGATCGGACAGGGAAGGTATGGCTACACCTTC. This encodes CASSAEIGQGRYGYTF. J is TRBJ1-2 and V is TRBV5-6; TRBD1 agrees at 8 bases. The CDR3 length is 16 residues. Germline trimming cut 4 bases from V and 5 bases from J; bases unmatched to any gene: 13. The germline gives CDR1 SGHDT, CDR2 YYEEEE.